Sequencing of this TCR beta chain was carried out in a study of blood T cell repertoires in COVID-19 (TCRdb year 2020). About the study as a whole: The collaborator samples originated in the United States, Italy and Spain and spanned the acute and convalescent phases of COVID-19. The samples were drawn from the first 160 participants of the ongoing ImmuneRACE study and from 1,200 or so subjects provided by 6 global collaborators. Nearly every sample came with metadata listing a de-identified subject ID, COVID-19 status, age in years and sex. A freely available public database, intended as a resource for researchers studying the immune response to SARS-CoV-2, is where the repertoires were released. The material from the prospective study consisted of cDNA or gDNA derived from T cells, B-cell-depleted T cells, or PBMCs. HLA class I and class II types, where available, came from metadata supplied by the sample provider rather than from assay-based typing. Deeply sampled blood TCRbeta repertoires from subjects exposed to, actively infected with, or recovered from COVID-19 were included in the dataset. Beyond this particular receptor, the publication reports: How much clinical and demographic metadata was included differed by source and by participant, and the metadata was provided uncurated.

The immunoSEQ Assay, a bias-controlled multiplex PCR, was used to amplify TCRbeta CDR3 regions from genomic DNA. For the original study's pipeline: The number of nucleated cells in each sample was estimated from the amplification of reference gene primers within the assay. To quantify the absolute abundance of each unique TCRbeta CDR3 rearrangement, sequence reads were collapsed and filtered. For each sample, productive Simpson clonality was calculated as the square root of Simpson's diversity index across productive rearrangements. This is the immuneACCESS table as TCRdb keeps it, with only in-frame sequences that have V and J called. A part of the clones is gone; compared with another copy, unresolved V genes explain less than half, and the rest is unexplained. The V and J calls and the clone size are those of that table, but D and trimming were determined from the DNA. The sample table lists 250,000 to 400,000 clones, about 91% of them with a count of one. Together, the top ten hold 1.5% to 2% of the sample.

From a lookup of the germline V gene, CDR1 and CDR2 are MDHEN and SYDVKM. From its cysteine to its phenylalanine, the CDR3 spans 14 amino acids. The kept DNA is CDR3 alone, 42 bases in frame from the first base. Deletion took 3 bases off V and 6 bases off J, with a span of 12 bases between the germline ends. Note on this clone: Its antigen is not yet known. Base quality data are lacking; no much larger clone is found one base away.

One collaborating source in Seattle enrolled patients during active infection and followed them longitudinally through the course of disease. Collaborating institutions collected whole blood in K2EDTA tubes following their own protocols. For TCRbeta analysis, collaborators shipped samples in one of three forms: frozen whole blood, isolated PBMCs, or DNA extracted from either of those sample types. This TCR came from a woman in her thirties with COVID-19, enrolled during active disease. This receptor chain uses TRBV28 and TRBJ1-5; the D gene is perhaps TRBD1, on 5 matching bases. The sequenced material came from peripheral blood. The CDR3 region has the sequence CASSLGGAGQPQHF. The DNA sequence follows: TGTGCCAGCAGTTTGGGAGGGGCGGGTCAGCCCCAGCATTTT.